Below are 2 T cell receptor beta chains sequenced from a single sample in a study of blood T cells in healthy people across ages. Together with a sample-barcoded 5' primer, a J-beta primer mix was included in a second PCR lasting roughly 6 to 12 cycles. TCRdb re-analysed the 5' RACE reads in MiXCR, keeping a single row per CDR3 protein. The sample has about 1 million distinct CDR3 sequences; 40% to 50% are singletons. Sequencing was carried out using blood. All receptors derive from a woman aged 60-75 years in good health.

In its sample, this clonotype was seen a few times. V is TRBV27 and J is TRBJ2-5, with 11 bases fitting TRBD2. Germline CDR1 reads MNHEY; CDR2 reads SMNVEV (reference sequence). The junction had 7 bases not matched to a gene; V was cut back by 4 bases and J by 9 bases. The CDR3 covers 14 residues. The CDR3 DNA follows: TGTGCCAGCAGTTACTCCGGGACTAGCGGTTCCCAGTACTTC. Its protein is CASSYSGTSGSQYF.

This clonotype was counted between two and nine times. The J gene is TRBJ2-7, the V gene TRBV9, with 9 bases matching TRBD2. The CDR3 is 17 residues long. Trimming at V came to 0 bases and at J to 6 bases, leaving 13 bases not matched to a gene. The germline gives CDR1 SGDLS, CDR2 YYNGEE. In DNA, the CDR3 is TGTGCCAGCAGCGTAGGTGCTAGCGGGATCACGTGGGGCGAGCAGTACTTC. It specifies CASSVGASGITWGEQYF.